This T cell receptor (beta chain) was identified during a study of beta chain features in type 1 diabetes. The CDR3 sequence is 15 residues long. Trimming pared 3 bases from V and 2 bases from J, leaving 12 bases between. The germline V gene has CDR1 LNHDA and CDR2 SQIVND (reference sequence). The isolated RNA, all of it, was reverse transcribed, so expressed TCRB transcripts were what got sequenced. TCRdb's copy holds only in-frame clones and misses some; the assay was immunoSEQ multiplex PCR. The sample consists of under 900,000 clones, roughly 16% of them appearing once. This TCR was sampled from a woman younger than 35 in good health. The rearrangement joins TRBV19 to TRBJ2-3; a possible D gene is TRBD1 (6 bases). The material sequenced was naive CD4+ T cells from blood. In DNA, the CDR3 is TGTGCCAGTAGTATGTCTGGACAGCCCACAGATACGCAGTATTTT. Translating it yields CASSMSGQPTDTQYF.